The clone carrying this T cell receptor beta chain was seen more than once but under ten times. Antigen specificity is unknown. The V segment lost 4 bases and the J segment 5 bases; nucleotides outside the gene matches: 11. CDR3 length equals 16 residues. Germline loops: CDR1 LGHDT, CDR2 YNNKEL (reference sequence). The data are from a study of T-cell memory formation after mild COVID-19. General study findings and limits: CD4+ contracting clones were mainly CM and EM; CD8+ ones, EMRA.

cDNA libraries for TCR alpha and TCR beta, carrying sample barcodes and UMIs, came from 5'RACE with constant-segment primers. TCRdb independently ran MiXCR on the 5' RACE reads; one entry per CDR3 protein. This repertoire shows 450,000 or so distinct CDR3 sequences, around 18% found once; its top ten account for around 8.4%. This TCR was sampled from an adult woman who had mild COVID-19 (a few samples of this study predate the infection). Cell type and time point are not known. This chain uses TRBV3-1 with TRBJ2-4; 7 positions match TRBD1. Specimen: PBMCs or a T cell subset sorted from them (not recorded which). The CDR3 DNA reads as TGTGCCAGCAGCCCGTATCTACTCGGGACAGAAAACATTCAGTACTTC. As protein: CASSPYLLGTENIQYF.